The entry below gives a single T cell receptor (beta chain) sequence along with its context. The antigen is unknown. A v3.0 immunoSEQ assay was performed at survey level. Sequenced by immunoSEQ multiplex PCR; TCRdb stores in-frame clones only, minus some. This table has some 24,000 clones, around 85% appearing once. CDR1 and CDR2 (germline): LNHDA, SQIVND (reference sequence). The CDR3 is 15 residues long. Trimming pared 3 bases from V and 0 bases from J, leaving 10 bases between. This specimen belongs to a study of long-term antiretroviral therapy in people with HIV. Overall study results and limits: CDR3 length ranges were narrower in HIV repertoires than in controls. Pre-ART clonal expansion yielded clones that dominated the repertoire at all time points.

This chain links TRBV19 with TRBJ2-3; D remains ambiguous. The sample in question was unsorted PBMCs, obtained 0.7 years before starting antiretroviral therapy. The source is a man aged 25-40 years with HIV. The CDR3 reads CASSMDVTSTDTQYF. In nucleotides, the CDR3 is TGTGCCAGTAGTATGGACGTAACTAGCACAGATACGCAGTATTTT.